These 9 T cell receptor beta chains share one sample of origin, sequenced in a study of blood T cell repertoires in COVID-19. TCRdb's table, derived via immunoSEQ multiplex PCR, lists solely in-frame clones and lacks some. The table shows around 250,000 clones, with about 83% occurring only once. The sequencing input was peripheral blood. The receptor set was obtained from a middle-aged woman who had recovered from COVID-19.

This clone was observed a handful of times. The chain uses TRBV14 and TRBJ2-7; TRBD2 might be the D (6 bases). This CDR3 is built from 17 residues. V was trimmed by 0 bases and J by 2 bases, leaving 17 bases between them. CDR1 is SGHDN, CDR2 FVKESK, per germline. Here the CDR3 reads CASSQDEGQGGPYEQYF. As DNA, the CDR3 is TGTGCCAGCAGCCAAGATGAGGGGCAGGGAGGACCCTACGAGCAGTACTTC.

The rearrangement links TRBV7-7 to TRBJ1-4; TRBD1 matches at 9 bases. The length of the CDR3 is 15 residues. CDR1 and CDR2 from the germline V gene are SSHAT and FNYEAQ (reference sequence). The junction had 7 bases not matched to a gene; V was cut back by 5 bases and J by 6 bases. The CDR3 DNA follows: TGTGCCAGCAGCAAAACAGGGGGCGCTTATGAAAAACTGTTTTTT. Translation gives CASSKTGGAYEKLFF.

This chain uses TRBV20-1 with TRBJ2-5; D gene ambiguous. This CDR3 region has 10 residues. V shed 4 bases and J shed 6 bases, with 6 bases lying between them. Germline V gives CDR1 DFQATT, CDR2 SNEGSKA (reference sequence). CDR3 in DNA: TGCAGTGCTACGTATCAGACCCAGTACTTC. This translates into CSATYQTQYF.

The V and J genes are TRBV11-2 and TRBJ2-5, with D perhaps matching TRBD2 (7 bases). Germline CDR1 is SGHAT and CDR2 is FQNNGV. There are 15 residues in the CDR3. V lost 5 bases and J 4 bases, leaving 17 bases between the germline ends. The CDR3 loop reads CASSLAGGPGETQYF. CDR3 nucleotides: TGTGCCAGCAGCCTTGCCGGGGGGCCAGGAGAGACCCAGTACTTC.

This chain links TRBV5-1 with TRBJ1-1; D is unclear. This CDR3 has 14 residues. Germline V gives CDR1 SGHRS, CDR2 YFSETQ. The V and J ends lost 2 bases and 3 bases respectively, with 11 bases between them. In DNA, the CDR3 is TGCGCCAGCAGCTTCCACCCTGCAGACACTGAAGCTTTCTTT. This codes for CASSFHPADTEAFF.

The V gene is TRBV6-5, the J gene TRBJ1-5; 10 positions match TRBD1. V gave up 7 bases and J gave up 6 bases; unmatched junction bases: 9. The CDR3 sequence is 15 residues long. Germline V CDR1 and CDR2: MNHEY, SVGAGI. Here the CDR3 DNA reads TGTGCCAGCATCGCTGGACAGGGGGTTGTTCAGCCCCAGCATTTT. Protein product: CASIAGQGVVQPQHF.

The gene calls are TRBV5-1 and TRBJ2-5; weak D call: TRBD2 (6 bases). Trimming pared 4 bases from V and 2 bases from J, leaving 15 bases between. Per germline, CDR1 SGHRS and CDR2 YFSETQ. The CDR3 totals 15 residues. The CDR3 region is CASSPGTAGQETQYF. For the CDR3, the DNA is TGCGCCAGCAGCCCGGGGACGGCGGGGCAAGAGACCCAGTACTTC.

The rearrangement links TRBV7-3 to TRBJ1-1; D may be TRBD1 (6 bases). The CDR3 loop spans 16 amino acids. The V end lost 0 bases, the J end lost 3 bases, and 14 bases lay between the germline ends. The V gene's germline CDR1 is SGHTA and CDR2 FQGTGA. The CDR3 spells CASSLTSSGADTEAFF. In nucleotides, the CDR3 is TGTGCCAGCAGCTTAACGTCGTCAGGGGCCGACACTGAAGCTTTCTTT.

The chain is built from TRBV5-1 and TRBJ1-1, with TRBD1 matching over 7 bases. CDR1 is SGHRS and CDR2 is YFSETQ in the germline V gene. The CDR3 covers 15 residues. The V segment lost 4 bases and the J segment 2 bases; nucleotides outside the gene matches: 8. In DNA form, the CDR3 reads TGCGCCAGCAGCAAGGGACAGACTCTAAACACTGAAGCTTTCTTT. This gives the protein CASSKGQTLNTEAFF.